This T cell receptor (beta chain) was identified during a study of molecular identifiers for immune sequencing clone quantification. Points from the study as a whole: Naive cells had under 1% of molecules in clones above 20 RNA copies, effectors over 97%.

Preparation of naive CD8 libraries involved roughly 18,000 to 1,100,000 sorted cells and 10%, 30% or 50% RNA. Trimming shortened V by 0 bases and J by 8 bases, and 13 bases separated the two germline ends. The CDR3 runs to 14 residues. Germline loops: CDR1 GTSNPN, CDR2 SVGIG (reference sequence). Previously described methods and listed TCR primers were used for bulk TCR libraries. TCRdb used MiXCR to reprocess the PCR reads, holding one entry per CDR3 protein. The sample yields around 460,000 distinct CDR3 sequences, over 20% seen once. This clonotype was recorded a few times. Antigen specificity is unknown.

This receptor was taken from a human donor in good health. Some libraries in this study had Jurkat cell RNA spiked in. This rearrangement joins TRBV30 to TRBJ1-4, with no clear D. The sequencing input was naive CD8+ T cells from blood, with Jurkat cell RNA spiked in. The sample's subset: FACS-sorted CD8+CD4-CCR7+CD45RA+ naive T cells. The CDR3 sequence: CAWSVLRPGEKLFF. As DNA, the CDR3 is TGTGCCTGGAGTGTACTCCGGCCGGGGGAAAAACTGTTTTTT.